This T cell receptor (beta chain) was recovered during a study of vaccination effects on CD4 cells after COVID-19. Clones were read by immunoSEQ multiplex PCR, and TCRdb kept only the in-frame ones, dropping some. The sample holds approximately 23,000 clones, around two thirds seen once. Trimming stripped 3 bases from V and 4 bases from J, with 13 bases between. Germline CDR1 is KGHSH and CDR2 is LQKENI. This CDR3 has 15 residues. ViraFEST used viral peptide pools to expand antigen-specific CD4+ T cells before sequencing. The culture ran for approximately nine days before CD4+ T cells were isolated. Having tested negative for nucleocapsid antibodies, the vaccine recipients showed no prior SARS-CoV-2 infection. Comments on this clone: The antigen is unknown.

The sequences come from CD4+ T cells from PBMCs cultured with HCoV-OC43 spike peptides, collected before COVID-19 vaccination. Subset in this sample: HCoV-OC43 spike overlapping peptide pool stimulation. The V and J genes are TRBV18 and TRBJ2-1, with a possible D match to TRBD2 (6 bases). This TCR came from a human donor who received a COVID-19 vaccine. CDR3 protein: CASSPRLGEYNEQFF. CDR3 bases: TGTGCCAGCTCACCGAGACTAGGGGAATACAATGAGCAGTTCTTC.